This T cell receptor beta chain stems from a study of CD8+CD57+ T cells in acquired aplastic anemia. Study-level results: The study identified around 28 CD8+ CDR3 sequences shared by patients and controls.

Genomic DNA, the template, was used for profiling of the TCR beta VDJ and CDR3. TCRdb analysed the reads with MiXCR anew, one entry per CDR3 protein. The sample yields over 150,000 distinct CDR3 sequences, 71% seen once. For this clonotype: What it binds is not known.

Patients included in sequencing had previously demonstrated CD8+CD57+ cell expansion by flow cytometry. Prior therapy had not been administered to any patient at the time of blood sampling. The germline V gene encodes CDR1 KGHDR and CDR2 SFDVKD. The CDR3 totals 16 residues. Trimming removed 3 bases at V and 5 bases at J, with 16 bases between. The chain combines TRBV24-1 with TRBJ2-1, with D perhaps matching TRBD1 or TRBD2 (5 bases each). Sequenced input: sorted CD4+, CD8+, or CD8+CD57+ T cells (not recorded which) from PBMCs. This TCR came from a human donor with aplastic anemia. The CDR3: CATSDASGTVDNEQFF. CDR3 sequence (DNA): TGTGCCACCAGTGATGCCTCCGGGACGGTAGACAATGAGCAGTTCTTC.